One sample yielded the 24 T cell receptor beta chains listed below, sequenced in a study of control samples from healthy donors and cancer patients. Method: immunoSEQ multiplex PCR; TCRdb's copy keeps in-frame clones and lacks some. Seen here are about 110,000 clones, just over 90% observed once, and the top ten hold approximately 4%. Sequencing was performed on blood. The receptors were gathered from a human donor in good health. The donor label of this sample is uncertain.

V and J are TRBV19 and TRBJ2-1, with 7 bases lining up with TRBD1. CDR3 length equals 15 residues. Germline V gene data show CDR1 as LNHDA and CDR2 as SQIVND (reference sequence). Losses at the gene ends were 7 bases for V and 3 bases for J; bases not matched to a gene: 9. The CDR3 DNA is TGTGCCAGTACGTTCGGGACAGCATACTACAATGAGCAGTTCTTC. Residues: CASTFGTAYYNEQFF.

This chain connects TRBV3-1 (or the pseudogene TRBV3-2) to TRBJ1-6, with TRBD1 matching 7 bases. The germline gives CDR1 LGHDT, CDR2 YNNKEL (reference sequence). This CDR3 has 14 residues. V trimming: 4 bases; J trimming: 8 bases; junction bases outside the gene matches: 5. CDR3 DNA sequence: TGTGCCAGCAGCCTAGGGACAGCCCATTCACCCCTCCACTTT. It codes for CASSLGTAHSPLHF.

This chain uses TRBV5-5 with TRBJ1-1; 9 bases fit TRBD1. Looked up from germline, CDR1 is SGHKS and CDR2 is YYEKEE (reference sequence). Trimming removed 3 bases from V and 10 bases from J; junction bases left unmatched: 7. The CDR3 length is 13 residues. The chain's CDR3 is CASSSDMDRGAFF. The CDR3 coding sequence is TGTGCCAGCAGCTCCGATATGGACAGGGGAGCTTTCTTT. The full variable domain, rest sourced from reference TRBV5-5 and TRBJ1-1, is DAGVTQSPTHLIKTRGQQVTLRCSPISGHKSVSWYQQVLGQGPQFIFQYYEKEERGRGNFPDRFSARQFPNYSSELNVNALLLGDSALYLCASSSDMDRGAFFGQGTRLTVV.

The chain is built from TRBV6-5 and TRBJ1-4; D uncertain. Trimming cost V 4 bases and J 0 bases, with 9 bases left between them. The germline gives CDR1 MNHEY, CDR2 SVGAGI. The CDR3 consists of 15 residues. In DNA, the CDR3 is TGTGCCAGCAGTTCTGGATCTGCAACTAATGAAAAACTGTTTTTT. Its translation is CASSSGSATNEKLFF.

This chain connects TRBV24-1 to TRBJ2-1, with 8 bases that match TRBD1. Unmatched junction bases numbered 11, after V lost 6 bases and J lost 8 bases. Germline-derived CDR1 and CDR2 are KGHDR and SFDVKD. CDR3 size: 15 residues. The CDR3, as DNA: TGTGCCACCAGTTATCAGGGGGCAACTACCGATGAGCAGTTCTTC. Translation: CATSYQGATTDEQFF.

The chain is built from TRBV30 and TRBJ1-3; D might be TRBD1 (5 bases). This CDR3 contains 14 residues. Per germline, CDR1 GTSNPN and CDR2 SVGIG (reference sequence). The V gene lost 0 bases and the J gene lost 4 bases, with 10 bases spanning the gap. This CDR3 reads CAWSVGTTGNTIYF. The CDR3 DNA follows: TGTGCCTGGAGTGTCGGGACGACGGGAAACACCATATATTTT. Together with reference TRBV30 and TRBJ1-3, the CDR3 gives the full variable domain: SQTIHQWPATLVQPVGSPLSLECTVEGTSNPNLYWYRQAAGRGLQLLFYSVGIGQISSEVPQNLSASRPQDRQFILSSKKLLLSDSGFYLCAWSVGTTGNTIYFGEGSWLTVV.

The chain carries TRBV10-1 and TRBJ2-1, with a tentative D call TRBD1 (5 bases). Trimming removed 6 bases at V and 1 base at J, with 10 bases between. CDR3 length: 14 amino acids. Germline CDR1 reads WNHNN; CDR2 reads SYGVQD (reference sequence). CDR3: CASSAAGSYNEQFF. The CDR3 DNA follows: TGCGCCAGCAGCGCGGCAGGGTCCTACAATGAGCAGTTCTTC.

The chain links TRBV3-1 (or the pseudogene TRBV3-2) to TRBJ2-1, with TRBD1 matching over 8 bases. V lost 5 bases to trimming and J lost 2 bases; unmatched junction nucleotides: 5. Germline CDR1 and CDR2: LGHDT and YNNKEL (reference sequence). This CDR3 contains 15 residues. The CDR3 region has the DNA TGTGCCAGCAGCACCCGGACAGGGACCTACAATGAGCAGTTCTTC. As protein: CASSTRTGTYNEQFF.

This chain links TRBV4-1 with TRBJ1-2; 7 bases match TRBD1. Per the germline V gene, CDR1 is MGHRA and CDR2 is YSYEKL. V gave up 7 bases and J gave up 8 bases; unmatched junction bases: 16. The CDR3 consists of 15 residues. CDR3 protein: CASKPAILNRGGYTF. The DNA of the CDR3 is TGCGCCAGCAAACCCGCCATCTTAAACAGGGGAGGCTACACCTTC.

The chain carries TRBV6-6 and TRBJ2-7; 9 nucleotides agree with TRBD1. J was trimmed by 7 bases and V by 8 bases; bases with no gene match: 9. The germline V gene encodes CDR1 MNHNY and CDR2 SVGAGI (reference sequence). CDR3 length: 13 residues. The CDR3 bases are TGTGCCAGCGGGGGACAGGGAAAGAGGGAGCAGTACTTC. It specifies CASGGQGKREQYF.

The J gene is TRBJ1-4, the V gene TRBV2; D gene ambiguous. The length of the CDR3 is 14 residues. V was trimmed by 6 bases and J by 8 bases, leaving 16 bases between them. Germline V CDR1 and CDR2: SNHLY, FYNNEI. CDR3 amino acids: CASRGPSIGEKLFF. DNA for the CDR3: TGTGCCAGCAGGGGTCCATCTATTGGGGAAAAACTGTTTTTT.

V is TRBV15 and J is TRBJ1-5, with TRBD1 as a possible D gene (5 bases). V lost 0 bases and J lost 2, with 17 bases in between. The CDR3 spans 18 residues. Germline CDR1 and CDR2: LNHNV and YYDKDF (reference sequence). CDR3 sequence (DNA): TGTGCCACCAGCAGAGAAAGGAGTCGGGGGGTGGGCAATCAGCCCCAGCATTTT. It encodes CATSRERSRGVGNQPQHF. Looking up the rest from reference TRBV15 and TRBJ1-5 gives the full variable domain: DAMVIQNPRYQVTQFGKPVTLSCSQTLNHNVMYWYQQKSSQAPKLLFHYYDKDFNNEADTPDNFQSRRPNTSFCFLDIRSPGLGDTAMYLCATSRERSRGVGNQPQHFGDGTRLSIL.

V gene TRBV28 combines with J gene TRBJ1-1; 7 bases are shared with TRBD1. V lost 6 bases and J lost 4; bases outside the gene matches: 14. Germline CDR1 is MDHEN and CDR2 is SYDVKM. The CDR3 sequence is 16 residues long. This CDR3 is CASSPGGRGFVTEAFF. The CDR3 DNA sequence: TGTGCCAGCAGCCCGGGGGGCAGGGGGTTTGTCACTGAAGCTTTCTTT.

The CDR3 is CASSQENGYSNQPQHF. The CDR3 region has the DNA TGCGCCAGCAGCCAAGAGAACGGGTATAGCAATCAGCCCCAGCATTTT. The chain employs TRBV4-1 and TRBJ1-5; D is uncertain. The CDR3 runs 16 residues. In germline, CDR1 is MGHRA, CDR2 YSYEKL. Trimming shortened V by 0 bases and J by 0 bases, and 9 bases separated the two germline ends.

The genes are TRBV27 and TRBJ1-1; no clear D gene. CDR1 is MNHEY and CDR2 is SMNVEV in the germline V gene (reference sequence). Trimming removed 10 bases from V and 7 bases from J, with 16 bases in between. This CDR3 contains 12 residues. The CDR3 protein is CATKTGQHEAFF. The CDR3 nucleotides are TGTGCCACCAAGACTGGGCAGCATGAAGCTTTCTTT.

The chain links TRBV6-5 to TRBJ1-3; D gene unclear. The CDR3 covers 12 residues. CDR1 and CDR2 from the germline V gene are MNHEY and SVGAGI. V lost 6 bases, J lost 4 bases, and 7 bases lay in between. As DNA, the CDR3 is TGTGCCAGCAGGGGAGGCGGAAACACCATATATTTT. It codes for CASRGGGNTIYF.

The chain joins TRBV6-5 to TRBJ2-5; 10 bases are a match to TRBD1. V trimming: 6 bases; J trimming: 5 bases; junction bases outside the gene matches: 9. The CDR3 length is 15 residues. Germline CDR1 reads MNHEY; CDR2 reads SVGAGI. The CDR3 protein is CASSTGTGVAETQYF. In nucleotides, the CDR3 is TGTGCCAGCAGCACCGGGACAGGGGTGGCGGAGACCCAGTACTTC.

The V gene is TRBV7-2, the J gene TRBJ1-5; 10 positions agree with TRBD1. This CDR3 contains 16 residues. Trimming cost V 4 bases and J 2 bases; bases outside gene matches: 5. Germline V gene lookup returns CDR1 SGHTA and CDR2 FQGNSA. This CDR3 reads CASSSTGTGGNQPQHF. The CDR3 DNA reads TGTGCCAGCAGCTCCACCGGGACAGGGGGCAATCAGCCCCAGCATTTT.

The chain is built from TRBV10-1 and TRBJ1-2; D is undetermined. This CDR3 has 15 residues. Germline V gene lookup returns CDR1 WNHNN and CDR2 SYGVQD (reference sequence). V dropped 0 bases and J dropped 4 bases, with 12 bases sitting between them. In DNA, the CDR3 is TGCGCCAGCAGTGAGTCAAACATGGGAGGCTATGGCTACACCTTC. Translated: CASSESNMGGYGYTF.

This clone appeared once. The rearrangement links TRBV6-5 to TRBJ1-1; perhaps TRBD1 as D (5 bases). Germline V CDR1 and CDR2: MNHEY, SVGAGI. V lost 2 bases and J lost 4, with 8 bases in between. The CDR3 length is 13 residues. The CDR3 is CASSYRGPTEAFF. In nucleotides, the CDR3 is TGTGCCAGCAGTTACCGGGGCCCCACTGAAGCTTTCTTT.

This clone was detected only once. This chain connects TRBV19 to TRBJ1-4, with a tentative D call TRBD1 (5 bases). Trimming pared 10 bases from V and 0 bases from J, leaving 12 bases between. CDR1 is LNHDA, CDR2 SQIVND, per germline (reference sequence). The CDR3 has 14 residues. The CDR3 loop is CATARGATNEKLFF. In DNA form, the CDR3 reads TGTGCCACCGCACGAGGGGCAACTAATGAAAAACTGTTTTTT.

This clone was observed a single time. For the CDR3, the DNA is TGCGCCAGCAGCCAAGTACCGGATACGCAGTATTTT. Translation: CASSQVPDTQYF. This chain uses TRBV4-1 with TRBJ2-3; unclear D gene. The CDR3 totals 12 residues. Germline CDR1 reads MGHRA; CDR2 reads YSYEKL. The V end lost 1 base, the J end lost 6 bases, and 5 bases lay between the germline ends.

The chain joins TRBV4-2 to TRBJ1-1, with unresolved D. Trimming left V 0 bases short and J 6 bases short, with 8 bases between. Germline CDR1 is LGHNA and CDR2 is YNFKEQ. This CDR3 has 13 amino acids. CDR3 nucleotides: TGTGCCAGCAGCCAAGACAGTTTTTCTGAAGCTTTCTTT. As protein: CASSQDSFSEAFF.

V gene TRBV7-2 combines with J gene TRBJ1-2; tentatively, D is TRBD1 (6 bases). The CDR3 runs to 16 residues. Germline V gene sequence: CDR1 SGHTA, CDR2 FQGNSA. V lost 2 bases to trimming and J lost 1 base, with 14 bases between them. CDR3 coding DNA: TGTGCCAGCAGCTTAATGGCGGGACAAATTAACTATGGCTACACCTTC. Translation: CASSLMAGQINYGYTF.